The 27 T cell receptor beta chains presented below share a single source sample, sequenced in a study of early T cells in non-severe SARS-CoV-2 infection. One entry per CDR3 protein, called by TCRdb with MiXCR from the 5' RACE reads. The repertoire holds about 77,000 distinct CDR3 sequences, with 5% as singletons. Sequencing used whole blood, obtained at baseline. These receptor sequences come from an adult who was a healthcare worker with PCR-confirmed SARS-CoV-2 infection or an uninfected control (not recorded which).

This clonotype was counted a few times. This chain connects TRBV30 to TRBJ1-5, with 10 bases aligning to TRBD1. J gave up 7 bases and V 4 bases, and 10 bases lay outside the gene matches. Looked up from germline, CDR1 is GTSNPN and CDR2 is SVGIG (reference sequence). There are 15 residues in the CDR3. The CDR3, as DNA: TGTGCCTGGAATAAGGGACAGGGGATAAGCCAGCCCCAGCATTTT. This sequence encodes CAWNKGQGISQPQHF.

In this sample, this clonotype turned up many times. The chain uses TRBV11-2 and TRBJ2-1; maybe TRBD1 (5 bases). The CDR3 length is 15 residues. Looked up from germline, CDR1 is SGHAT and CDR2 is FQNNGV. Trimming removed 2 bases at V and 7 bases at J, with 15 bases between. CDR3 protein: CASSLNQGLGNEQFF. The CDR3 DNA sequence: TGTGCCAGCAGCTTAAACCAGGGCTTGGGAAATGAGCAGTTCTTC.

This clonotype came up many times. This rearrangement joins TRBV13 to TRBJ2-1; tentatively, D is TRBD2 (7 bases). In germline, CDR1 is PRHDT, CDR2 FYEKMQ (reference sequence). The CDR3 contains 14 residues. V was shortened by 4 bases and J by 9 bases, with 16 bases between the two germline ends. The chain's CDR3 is CASSSPGLGGEQFF. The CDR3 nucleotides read TGTGCCAGCAGCTCCCCTGGACTAGGGGGTGAGCAGTTCTTC.

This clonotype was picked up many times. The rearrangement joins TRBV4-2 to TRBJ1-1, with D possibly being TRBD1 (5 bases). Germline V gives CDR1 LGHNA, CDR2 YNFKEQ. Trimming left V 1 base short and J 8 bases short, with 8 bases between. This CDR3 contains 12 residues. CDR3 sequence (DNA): TGTGCCAGCAGCCAAGCGTGGGGGGAAGCTTTCTTT. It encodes CASSQAWGEAFF.

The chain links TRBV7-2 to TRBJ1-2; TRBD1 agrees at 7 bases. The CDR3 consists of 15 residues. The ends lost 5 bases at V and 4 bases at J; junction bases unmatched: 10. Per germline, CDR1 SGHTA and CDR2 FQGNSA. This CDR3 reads CASSPESTGFYGYTF. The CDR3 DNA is TGTGCCAGCAGCCCAGAATCGACAGGGTTCTATGGCTACACCTTC.

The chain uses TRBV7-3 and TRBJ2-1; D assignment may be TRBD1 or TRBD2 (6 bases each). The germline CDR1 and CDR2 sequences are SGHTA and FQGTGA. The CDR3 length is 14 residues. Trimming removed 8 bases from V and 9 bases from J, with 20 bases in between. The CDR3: CASGGTSESGEQFF. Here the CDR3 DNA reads TGTGCCAGCGGCGGGACATCGGAAAGTGGTGAGCAGTTCTTC. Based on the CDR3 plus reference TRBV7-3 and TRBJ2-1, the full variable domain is GAGVSQTPSNKVTEKGKYVELRCDPISGHTALYWYRQSLGQGPEFLIYFQGTGAADDSGLPNDRFFAVRPEGSVSTLKIQRTERGDSAVYLCASGGTSESGEQFFGPGTRLTVL.

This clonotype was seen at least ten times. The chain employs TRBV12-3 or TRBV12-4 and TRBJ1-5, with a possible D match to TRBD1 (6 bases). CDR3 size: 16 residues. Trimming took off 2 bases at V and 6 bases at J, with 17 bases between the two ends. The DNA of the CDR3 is TGTGCCAGCAGTTTATATGTTGGCAGGGGAGGTCAGCCCCAGCATTTT. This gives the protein CASSLYVGRGGQPQHF.

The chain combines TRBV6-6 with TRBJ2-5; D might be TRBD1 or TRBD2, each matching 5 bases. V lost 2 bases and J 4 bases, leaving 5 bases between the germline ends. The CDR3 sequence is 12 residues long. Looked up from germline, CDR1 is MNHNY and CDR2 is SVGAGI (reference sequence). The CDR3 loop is CASSYGGETQYF. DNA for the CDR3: TGTGCCAGCAGTTACGGGGGAGAGACCCAGTACTTC.

Here the CDR3 DNA reads TGTGCCAGCTCACCACGATCGGGGGCTAGGGAGACCCAGTACTTC. Amino acids: CASSPRSGARETQYF. This rearrangement joins TRBV18 to TRBJ2-5; D may match TRBD1 or TRBD2 (6 bases each). The germline V and J ends were trimmed by 1 base and 5 bases, with 14 bases remaining between them. Germline V gene data show CDR1 as KGHSH and CDR2 as LQKENI. This CDR3 comprises 15 residues. The entire variable domain, with the rest obtained from reference TRBV18 and TRBJ2-5, is as follows: NAGVMQNPRHLVRRRGQEARLRCSPMKGHSHVYWYRQLPEEGLKFMVYLQKENIIDESGMPKERFSAEFPKEGPSILRIQQVVRGDSAAYFCASSPRSGARETQYFGPGTRLLVL.

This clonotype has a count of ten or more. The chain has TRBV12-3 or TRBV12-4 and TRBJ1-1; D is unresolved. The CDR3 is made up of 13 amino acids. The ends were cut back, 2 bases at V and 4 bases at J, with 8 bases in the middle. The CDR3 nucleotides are TGTGCCAGCAGTTTACAGGACCTCACTGAAGCTTTCTTT. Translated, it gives CASSLQDLTEAFF.

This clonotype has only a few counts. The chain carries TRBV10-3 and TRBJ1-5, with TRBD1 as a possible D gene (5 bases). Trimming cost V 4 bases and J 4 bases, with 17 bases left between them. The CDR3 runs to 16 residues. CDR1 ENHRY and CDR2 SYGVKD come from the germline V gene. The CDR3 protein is CAISAIGARGNQPQHF. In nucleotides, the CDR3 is TGTGCCATCAGTGCGATAGGGGCGAGAGGTAATCAGCCCCAGCATTTT.

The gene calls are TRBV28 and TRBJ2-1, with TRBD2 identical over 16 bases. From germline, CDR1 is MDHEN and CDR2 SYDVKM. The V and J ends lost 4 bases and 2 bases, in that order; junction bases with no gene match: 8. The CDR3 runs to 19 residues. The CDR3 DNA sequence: TGTGCCAGCAGTTCCCCGGGACTAGCGGGAGGGCCAGCCTACAATGAGCAGTTCTTC. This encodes CASSSPGLAGGPAYNEQFF.

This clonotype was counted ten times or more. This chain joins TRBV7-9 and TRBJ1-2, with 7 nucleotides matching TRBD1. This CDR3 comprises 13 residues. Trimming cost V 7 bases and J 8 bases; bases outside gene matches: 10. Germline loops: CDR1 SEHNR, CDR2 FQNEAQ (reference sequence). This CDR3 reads CASTPDRARGYTF. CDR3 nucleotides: TGTGCCAGCACCCCCGACAGGGCGCGCGGCTACACCTTC.

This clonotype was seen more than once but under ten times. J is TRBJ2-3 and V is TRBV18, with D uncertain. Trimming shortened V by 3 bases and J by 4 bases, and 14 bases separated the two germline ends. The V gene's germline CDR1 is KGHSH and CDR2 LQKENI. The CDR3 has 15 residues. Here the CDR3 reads CASSPPADIADTQYF. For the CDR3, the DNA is TGTGCCAGCTCACCCCCCGCAGACATTGCAGATACGCAGTATTTT.

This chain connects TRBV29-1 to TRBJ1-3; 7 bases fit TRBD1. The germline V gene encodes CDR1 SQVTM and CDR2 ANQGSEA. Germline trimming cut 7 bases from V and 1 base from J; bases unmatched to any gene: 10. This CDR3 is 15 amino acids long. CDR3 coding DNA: TGCAGCGCCGAAAGACAGGGATCGTCTGGAAACACCATATATTTT. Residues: CSAERQGSSGNTIYF.

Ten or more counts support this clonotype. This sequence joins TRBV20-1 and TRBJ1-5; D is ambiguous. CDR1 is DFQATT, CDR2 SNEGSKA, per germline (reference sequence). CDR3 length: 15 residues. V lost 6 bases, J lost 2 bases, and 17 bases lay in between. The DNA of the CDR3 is TGCAGTGCCCCCGCGGGCGGCCTGGGCAATCAGCCCCAGCATTTT. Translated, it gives CSAPAGGLGNQPQHF.

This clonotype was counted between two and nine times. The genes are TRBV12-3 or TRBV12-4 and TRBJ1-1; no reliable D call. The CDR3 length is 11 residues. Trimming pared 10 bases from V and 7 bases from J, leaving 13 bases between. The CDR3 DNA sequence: TGTGCCAACAGATGGAAGGATGAAGCTTTCTTT. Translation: CANRWKDEAFF.

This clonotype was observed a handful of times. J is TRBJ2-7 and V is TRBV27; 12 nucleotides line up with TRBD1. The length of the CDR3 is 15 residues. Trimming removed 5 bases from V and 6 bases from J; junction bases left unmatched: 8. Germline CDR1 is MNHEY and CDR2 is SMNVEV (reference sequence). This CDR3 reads CASSRSGQGAGEQYF. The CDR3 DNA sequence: TGTGCCAGCAGTCGGTCGGGACAGGGGGCGGGCGAGCAGTACTTC.

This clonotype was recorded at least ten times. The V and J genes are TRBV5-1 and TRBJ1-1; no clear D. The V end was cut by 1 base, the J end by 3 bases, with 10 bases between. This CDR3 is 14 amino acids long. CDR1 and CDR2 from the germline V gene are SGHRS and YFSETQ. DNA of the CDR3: TGCGCCAGCAGCTTGAGGGTGCGGTACACTGAAGCTTTCTTT. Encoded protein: CASSLRVRYTEAFF. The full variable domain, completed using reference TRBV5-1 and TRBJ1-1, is KAGVTQTPRYLIKTRGQQVTLSCSPISGHRSVSWYQQTPGQGLQFLFEYFSETQRNKGNFPGRFSGRQFSNSRSEMNVSTLELGDSALYLCASSLRVRYTEAFFGQGTRLTVV.

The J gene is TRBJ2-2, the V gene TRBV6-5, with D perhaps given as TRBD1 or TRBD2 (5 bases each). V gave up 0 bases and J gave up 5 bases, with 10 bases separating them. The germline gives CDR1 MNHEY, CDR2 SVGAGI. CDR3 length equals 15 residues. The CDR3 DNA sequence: TGTGCCAGCAGTTACTCGGGGACCACAACCGGGGAGCTGTTTTTT. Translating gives CASSYSGTTTGELFF.

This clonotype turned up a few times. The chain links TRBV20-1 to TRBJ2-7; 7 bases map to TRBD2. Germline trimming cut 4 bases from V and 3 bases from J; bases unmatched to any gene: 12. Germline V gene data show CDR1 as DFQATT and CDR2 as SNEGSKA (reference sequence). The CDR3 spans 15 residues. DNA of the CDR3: TGCAGTGCTACTAGTGGCGGGAGTTGGGACTACGAGCAGTACTTC. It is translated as CSATSGGSWDYEQYF.

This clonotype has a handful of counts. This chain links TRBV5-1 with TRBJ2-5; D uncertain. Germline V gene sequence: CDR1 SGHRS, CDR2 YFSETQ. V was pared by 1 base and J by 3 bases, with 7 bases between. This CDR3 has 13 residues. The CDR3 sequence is CASSLTREETQYF. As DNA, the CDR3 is TGCGCCAGCAGCTTGACACGAGAAGAGACCCAGTACTTC.

The CDR3 is CASSSTGITGELFF. The CDR3 DNA follows: TGTGCCAGCAGTTCTACAGGGATCACCGGGGAGCTGTTTTTT. The chain links TRBV11-2 to TRBJ2-2; D may be TRBD1 (6 bases). This CDR3 has 14 residues. The germline V gene has CDR1 SGHAT and CDR2 FQNNGV. V lost 6 bases and J 4 bases, leaving 12 bases between the germline ends.

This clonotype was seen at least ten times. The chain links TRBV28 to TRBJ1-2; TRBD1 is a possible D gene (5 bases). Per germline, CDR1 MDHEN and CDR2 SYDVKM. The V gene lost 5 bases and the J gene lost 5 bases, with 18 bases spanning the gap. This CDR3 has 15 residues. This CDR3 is CASSKTARAAYGYTF. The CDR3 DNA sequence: TGTGCCAGCAGTAAAACAGCCAGGGCTGCGTATGGCTACACCTTC.

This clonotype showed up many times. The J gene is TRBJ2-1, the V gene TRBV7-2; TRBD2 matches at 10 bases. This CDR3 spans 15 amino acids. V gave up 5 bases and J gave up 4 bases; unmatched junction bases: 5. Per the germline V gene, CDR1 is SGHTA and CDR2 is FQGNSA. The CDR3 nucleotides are TGTGCCAGCAGCCTGACTAGCGGGCCTTACAATGAGCAGTTCTTC. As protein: CASSLTSGPYNEQFF. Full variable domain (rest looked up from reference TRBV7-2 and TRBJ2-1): GAGVSQSPSNKVTEKGKDVELRCDPISGHTALYWYRQSLGQGLEFLIYFQGNSAPDKSGLPSDRFSAERTGGSVSTLTIQRTQQEDSAVYLCASSLTSGPYNEQFFGPGTRLTVL.

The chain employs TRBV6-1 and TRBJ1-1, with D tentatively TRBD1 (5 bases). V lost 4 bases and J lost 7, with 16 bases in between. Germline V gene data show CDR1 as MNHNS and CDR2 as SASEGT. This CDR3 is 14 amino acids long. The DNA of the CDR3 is TGTGCCAGCAGTGGATATCTAGGGGAAGTTGAAGCTTTCTTT. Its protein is CASSGYLGEVEAFF.

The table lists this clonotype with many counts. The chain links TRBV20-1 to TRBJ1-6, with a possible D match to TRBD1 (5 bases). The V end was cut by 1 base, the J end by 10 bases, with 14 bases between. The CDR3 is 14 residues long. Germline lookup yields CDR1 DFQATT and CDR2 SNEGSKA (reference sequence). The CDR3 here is CSARGDRSPSPLHF. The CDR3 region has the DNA TGCAGTGCTAGAGGGGACCGCTCCCCATCACCCCTCCACTTT.